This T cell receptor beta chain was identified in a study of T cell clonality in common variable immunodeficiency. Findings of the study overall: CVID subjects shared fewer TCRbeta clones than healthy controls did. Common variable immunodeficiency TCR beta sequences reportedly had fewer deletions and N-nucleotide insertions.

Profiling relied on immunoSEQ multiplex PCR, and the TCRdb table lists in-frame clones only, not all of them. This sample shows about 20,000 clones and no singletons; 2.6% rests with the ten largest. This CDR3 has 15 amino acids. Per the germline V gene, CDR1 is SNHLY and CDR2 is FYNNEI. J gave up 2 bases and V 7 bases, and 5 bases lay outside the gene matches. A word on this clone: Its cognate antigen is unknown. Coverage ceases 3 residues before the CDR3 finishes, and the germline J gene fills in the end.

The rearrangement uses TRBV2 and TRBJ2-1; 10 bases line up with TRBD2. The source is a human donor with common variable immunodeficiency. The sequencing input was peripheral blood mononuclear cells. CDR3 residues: CASTIAGGPYNEQFF. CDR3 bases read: TGTGCCAGCACCATAGCGGGAGGACCCTACAATGAG. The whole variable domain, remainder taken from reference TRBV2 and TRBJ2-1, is EPEVTQTPSHQVTQMGQEVILRCVPISNHLYFYWYRQILGQKVEFLVSFYNNEISEKSEIFDDQFSVERPDGSNFTLKIRSTKLEDSAMYFCASTIAGGPYNEQFFGPGTRLTVL.